These 3 T cell receptor beta chains were sequenced from one sample in a study of regulatory T cells in long-lasting Graves disease. Time point of the sample: newly diagnosed GD, antithyroid drugs for less than 3 months. Isolated PBMC RNA provided the starting material for the TCR library. Relying on iRepertoire HTBI primers and Arm-PCR of CDR3 regions, the team built TCR beta libraries. Via MiXCR, TCRdb re-called the multiplex PCR reads, giving one row per CDR3 protein. The data show 200,000 to 250,000 distinct CDR3 sequences, with roughly 18% seen just once and approximately 20% held by the top ten. The specimen comprised peripheral blood mononuclear cells (PBMCs), sampled at new diagnosis, from a patient treated with antithyroid drugs. These receptors came from a female donor with Graves disease.

This clonotype has a count of ten or more. CDR3 sequence: CASRRNSYNSPLHF. CDR3 in DNA: TGTGCCTCAAGGAGGAACTCCTATAATTCACCCCTCCACTTT. The rearrangement joins TRBV6-1 to TRBJ1-6; D not resolved. There are 14 residues in the CDR3. Germline V gene lookup returns CDR1 MNHNS and CDR2 SASEGT. Between the trimmed V and J ends, which lost 11 bases and 0 bases, there was a span of 11 bases.

In this sample, this clonotype turned up many times. This chain connects TRBV20-1 to TRBJ2-3, with TRBD2 matching over 10 bases. Trimming took 4 bases from V and 0 from J; bases not matched to a gene: 7. Germline V gene sequence: CDR1 DFQATT, CDR2 SNEGSKA (reference sequence). This CDR3 has 16 residues. The chain's CDR3 is CSAKALAGASTDTQYF. CDR3 coding DNA: TGCAGTGCTAAGGCGCTAGCGGGAGCAAGCACAGATACGCAGTATTTT.

The genes are TRBV7-3 and TRBJ2-3; 9 bases are a match to TRBD1. Germline V gene data show CDR1 as SGHTA and CDR2 as FQGTGA. The CDR3 loop spans 16 amino acids. V lost 3 bases, J lost 0 bases, and 4 bases stayed unmatched. The DNA for the CDR3 is TGTGCCAGCAGCTTTTTCGGGACAGGGAGCACAGATACGCAGTATTTT. It is translated as CASSFFGTGSTDTQYF.